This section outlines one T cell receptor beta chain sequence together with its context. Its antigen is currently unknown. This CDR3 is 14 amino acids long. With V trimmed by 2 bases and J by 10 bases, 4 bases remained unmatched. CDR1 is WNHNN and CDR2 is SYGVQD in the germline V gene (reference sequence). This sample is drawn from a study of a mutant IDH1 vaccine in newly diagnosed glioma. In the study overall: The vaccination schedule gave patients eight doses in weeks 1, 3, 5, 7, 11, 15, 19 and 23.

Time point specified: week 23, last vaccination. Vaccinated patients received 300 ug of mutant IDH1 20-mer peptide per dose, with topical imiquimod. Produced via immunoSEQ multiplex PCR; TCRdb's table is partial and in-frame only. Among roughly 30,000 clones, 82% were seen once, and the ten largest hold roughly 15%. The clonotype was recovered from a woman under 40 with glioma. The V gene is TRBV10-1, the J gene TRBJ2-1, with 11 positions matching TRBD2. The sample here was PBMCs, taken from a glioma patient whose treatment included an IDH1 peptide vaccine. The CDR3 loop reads CASSEGRLAGEQFF. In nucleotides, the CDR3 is TGCGCCAGCAGTGAGGGGAGACTAGCGGGGGAGCAGTTCTTC.